Following are 19 T cell receptor beta chains from one sample sequenced in a study of T cells in Graves' hyperthyroidism and ophthalmopathy (dated by TCRdb to between 2019 and 2020). The library was built by means of multiplex PCR. TCRdb records Illumina HiSeq 2000 as the sequencer. The TCR beta CDR3 regions were amplified from the RNA transcripts. For the first round of RT-PCR on the TCR CDR3, the HTBI primer set was used together with the Qiagen OneStep RT-PCR kit. TCRdb itself trimmed the public reads at Q25 with fastp, ran MiXCR and retained productive beta chains. Every distinct CDR3 protein forms one entry, paired with its most common genes and DNA. This sample comprises under 400,000 distinct CDR3 sequences, roughly 14% of them detected only once. Clones ranked in the top ten supply roughly 11% of the sample. The sequenced material came from blood. These receptor sequences come from a woman aged 55-75 years with Graves' hyperthyroidism.

This chain links TRBV6-1 with TRBJ2-1, with D hard to call. Germline V gives CDR1 MNHNS, CDR2 SASEGT. The CDR3 spans 17 residues. The V end was cut by 5 bases, the J end by 1 base, with 18 bases between. The CDR3 DNA follows: TGTGCCAGCAGTCCCCGGACCTCCTTAAGGTCCTACAATGAGCAGTTCTTC. It translates to CASSPRTSLRSYNEQFF.

This clonotype was seen repeatedly, ten times or more. The chain joins TRBV7-9 to TRBJ2-1; 13 bases are a match to TRBD2. This CDR3 is built from 19 residues. Germline assignment: CDR1 SEHNR and CDR2 FQNEAQ (reference sequence). Germline trimming cut 5 bases from V and 0 bases from J; bases unmatched to any gene: 10. In DNA form, the CDR3 reads TGTGCCAGCAGCCTCGGACTAGCGGGAGTCCCGAGCTCCTACAATGAGCAGTTCTTC. Its translation: CASSLGLAGVPSSYNEQFF.

The chain carries TRBV13 and TRBJ2-7, with 10 bases fitting TRBD2. The CDR3 is 18 amino acids. Germline V gene sequence: CDR1 PRHDT, CDR2 FYEKMQ (reference sequence). The junction had 15 bases not matched to a gene; V was cut back by 0 bases and J by 7 bases. CDR3 residues: CASSLGLGTSDGGGEQYF. The CDR3 nucleotides are TGTGCCAGCAGCTTAGGCCTGGGGACTAGCGACGGAGGAGGTGAGCAGTACTTC. Complete variable domain (other parts from reference TRBV13 and TRBJ2-7): AAGVIQSPRHLIKEKRETATLKCYPIPRHDTVYWYQQGPGQDPQFLISFYEKMQSDKGSIPDRFSAQQFSDYHSELNMSSLELGDSALYFCASSLGLGTSDGGGEQYFGPGTRLTVT.

This clonotype occurred many times. The genes are TRBV6-1 and TRBJ2-2; D gene ambiguous. Trimming pared 4 bases from V and 2 bases from J, leaving 11 bases between. Germline V gene lookup returns CDR1 MNHNS and CDR2 SASEGT. There are 15 residues in the CDR3. The CDR3 coding sequence is TGTGCCAGCAGTGGCGGACCGATTAACACCGGGGAGCTGTTTTTT. Its protein is CASSGGPINTGELFF.

Many counts were recorded for this clonotype. The V call is TRBV12-3 or TRBV12-4, the J call TRBJ2-5, with D hard to call. This CDR3 contains 13 residues. Trimming shortened V by 6 bases and J by 2 bases, and 10 bases separated the two germline ends. In DNA form, the CDR3 reads TGTGCCAGCAGGCCATTTGGGCAAGAGACCCAGTACTTC. Its protein product is CASRPFGQETQYF.

This clonotype was detected many times. The J gene is TRBJ2-5, the V gene TRBV9; 7 positions agree with TRBD1. Per the germline V gene, CDR1 is SGDLS and CDR2 is YYNGEE. The junction had 7 bases not matched to a gene; V was cut back by 4 bases and J by 1 base. The CDR3 consists of 15 residues. The CDR3: CASSPWGQSQETQYF. CDR3 coding DNA: TGTGCCAGCAGCCCCTGGGGACAGTCCCAAGAGACCCAGTACTTC.

This clonotype was seen at least ten times. The rearrangement uses TRBV20-1 and TRBJ1-5; unclear D gene. The CDR3 has 15 amino acids. Germline loops: CDR1 DFQATT, CDR2 SNEGSKA (reference sequence). V was shortened by 0 bases and J by 0 bases, with 9 bases between the two germline ends. The DNA of the CDR3 is TGCAGTGCTAGAGAGGGCATTAATAGCAATCAGCCCCAGCATTTT. Amino acid sequence: CSAREGINSNQPQHF.

This clonotype was observed at least ten times. This chain joins TRBV24-1 and TRBJ2-3; the match to TRBD2 covers 13 bases. This CDR3 contains 17 residues. Germline CDR1 is KGHDR and CDR2 is SFDVKD. V shed 4 bases and J 6 bases; nucleotides not matched to a gene: 9. CDR3 in amino acids: CATSEVGLAGERDTQYF. The CDR3 nucleotides read TGTGCCACCAGTGAAGTCGGACTAGCGGGAGAACGGGATACGCAGTATTTT.

This clonotype was counted many times. V usage is TRBV7-8 and J usage is TRBJ2-1, with no clear D. V gave up 5 bases and J gave up 4 bases, with 9 bases separating them. Germline CDR1 is SGHVS and CDR2 is FQNEAQ. This CDR3 is built from 13 residues. CDR3 coding DNA: TGTGCCAGCAGCCGCTATGGGTACAATGAGCAGTTCTTC. Its translation is CASSRYGYNEQFF.

This clonotype occurred many times. The CDR3 loop is CASSKDQVNTEAFF. The DNA for the CDR3 is TGTGCCAGCAGCAAAGACCAAGTGAACACTGAAGCTTTCTTT. This chain uses TRBV6-1 with TRBJ1-1; no firm D call. Trimming removed 6 bases from V and 0 bases from J, with 11 bases in between. The CDR3 runs 14 residues. Per the germline V gene, CDR1 is MNHNS and CDR2 is SASEGT.

This clonotype was recorded at least ten times. The chain joins TRBV18 to TRBJ1-2; no clear D gene. CDR1 and CDR2 from the germline V gene are KGHSH and LQKENI. CDR3 length: 14 residues. The V gene lost 0 bases and the J gene lost 4 bases, with 9 bases spanning the gap. The CDR3 reads CASSPPGAIYGYTF. DNA for the CDR3: TGTGCCAGCTCACCACCGGGAGCTATCTATGGCTACACCTTC.

In this sample, this clonotype turned up many times. The chain has TRBV6-1 and TRBJ2-7, with TRBD2 identical over 12 bases. V lost 9 bases and J lost 7; bases outside the gene matches: 10. Germline CDR1 and CDR2: MNHNS and SASEGT. The CDR3 totals 14 residues. The CDR3 protein is CASDLAGGPREQYF. The CDR3, as DNA: TGTGCCAGTGACCTAGCGGGAGGGCCGCGGGAGCAGTACTTC.

This clonotype has a count of ten or more. This chain uses TRBV6-1 with TRBJ1-6; a weak D match, TRBD1 (6 bases). The CDR3 covers 13 residues. The germline V gene encodes CDR1 MNHNS and CDR2 SASEGT. Trimming stripped 8 bases from V and 10 bases from J, with 15 bases between. The chain's CDR3 is CASGWGGISPLHF. DNA of the CDR3: TGTGCCAGCGGTTGGGGGGGCATATCACCCCTCCACTTT.

This clonotype has only a few counts. A much larger clone lies a single base off, so this may be a read error. As the CDR3 is not closed by the conserved phenylalanine or tryptophan, this likely results from a read error. The chain recombines TRBV20-1 with TRBJ2-3; TRBD1 or TRBD2 may be the D gene (6 bases each). The CDR3 is 13 residues long. Germline V gene lookup returns CDR1 DFQATT and CDR2 SNEGSKA (reference sequence). V dropped 0 bases and J dropped 4 bases, with 8 bases sitting between them. Here the CDR3 DNA reads TGCAGTGCTAGAGATCGGGGGCCAGATACGCAGTATTCT. Protein: CSARDRGPDTQYS.

This clonotype was observed at least ten times. The chain employs TRBV11-3 and TRBJ2-5; tentatively, D is TRBD2 (5 bases). Deletions cut 5 bases from V and 0 bases from J, with 25 bases between. From germline, CDR1 is SGHNT and CDR2 YENEEA. The CDR3 length is 19 residues. The CDR3 spells CASSPTGPLIAHHQETQYF. As DNA, the CDR3 is TGTGCCAGCAGCCCAACCGGCCCCTTGATAGCGCATCACCAAGAGACCCAGTACTTC. The full variable domain, rest sourced from reference TRBV11-3 and TRBJ2-5, is EAGVVQSPRYKIIEKKQPVAFWCNPISGHNTLYWYLQNLGQGPELLIRYENEEAVDDSQLPKDRFSAERLKGVDSTLKIQPAELGDSAVYLCASSPTGPLIAHHQETQYFGPGTRLLVL.

This clonotype was seen a handful of times. The rearrangement links TRBV28 to TRBJ2-5, with 8 bases fitting TRBD1. CDR3 length: 15 amino acids. V trimming: 6 bases; J trimming: 2 bases; junction bases outside the gene matches: 8. Per germline, CDR1 MDHEN and CDR2 SYDVKM. CDR3: CASRTGTGTQETQYF. CDR3 DNA: TGTGCCAGCAGAACCGGGACAGGCACACAAGAGACCCAGTACTTC.

This clonotype appeared many times. The gene calls are TRBV5-1 and TRBJ2-7; tentatively, D is TRBD2 (5 bases). The length of the CDR3 is 15 residues. Germline CDR1 SGHRS, CDR2 YFSETQ. V lost 2 bases to trimming and J lost 1 base, with 13 bases between them. The chain's CDR3 is CASSFLRADSYEQYF. The CDR3 DNA sequence: TGCGCCAGCAGCTTCCTGAGAGCGGATTCCTACGAGCAGTACTTC.

This clonotype was recorded many times. CDR3 DNA sequence: TGTGCCAGCAGCCGTAGCGGGAGTGTCGGGGAGCTGTTTTTT. The encoded protein is CASSRSGSVGELFF. The V and J genes are TRBV5-5 and TRBJ2-2; 9 bases are shared with TRBD2. This CDR3 spans 14 amino acids. CDR1 SGHKS and CDR2 YYEKEE come from the germline V gene (reference sequence). V lost 4 bases, J lost 7 bases, and 5 bases stayed unmatched.

Of note for this clonotype: Without the conserved terminal phenylalanine or tryptophan, this CDR3 likely stems from a read error. The chain is built from TRBV5-1 and TRBJ1-4; no definite D call. CDR1 and CDR2 (germline): SGHRS, YFSETQ. The V end was cut by 1 base, the J end by 4 bases, with 11 bases between. The CDR3 extends over 15 amino acids. The CDR3 is CASSLTSGGNEKLFS. CDR3 in DNA: TGCGCCAGCAGCTTGACCTCGGGAGGTAATGAAAAACTGTTTTCT.